A single sample is the source of the 20 T cell receptor beta chains below, sequenced in a study of early T cells in non-severe SARS-CoV-2 infection. Each CDR3 protein is one row after TCRdb ran MiXCR on the 5' RACE reads. The sample lists 34,000 or so distinct CDR3 sequences; about 10% were seen once. Material for sequencing was whole blood. The receptor source for this set is an adult who was a healthcare worker with PCR-confirmed SARS-CoV-2 infection or an uninfected control (not recorded which).

This clonotype appeared many times. The chain uses TRBV19 and TRBJ1-2, with a weak D call TRBD1 (5 bases). Germline CDR1 LNHDA, CDR2 SQIVND (reference sequence). V was shortened by 6 bases and J by 5 bases, with 16 bases between the two germline ends. The CDR3 consists of 14 residues. DNA for the CDR3: TGTGCCAGTAGACCCGCGCCGAGGACATATGGCTACACCTTC. Amino acids: CASRPAPRTYGYTF.

V gene TRBV5-1 combines with J gene TRBJ1-1, with 8 bases identical to TRBD1. The CDR3 loop spans 17 amino acids. V lost 0 bases and J lost 6; bases outside the gene matches: 13. The germline CDR1 and CDR2 sequences are SGHRS and YFSETQ. The CDR3 loop reads CASSLEPGGGGLAEAFF. The CDR3 coding sequence is TGCGCCAGCAGCTTGGAGCCAGGGGGCGGCGGTCTCGCTGAAGCTTTCTTT. Supplemented by reference TRBV5-1 and TRBJ1-1, the full variable domain reads KAGVTQTPRYLIKTRGQQVTLSCSPISGHRSVSWYQQTPGQGLQFLFEYFSETQRNKGNFPGRFSGRQFSNSRSEMNVSTLELGDSALYLCASSLEPGGGGLAEAFFGQGTRLTVV.

Concerning this clonotype itself: An end of the junction differs from the germline gene, which may be a read error. The chain joins TRBV5-6 to TRBJ1-2; 9 bases agree with TRBD1. CDR1 SGHDT and CDR2 YYEEEE come from the germline V gene. The CDR3 sequence is 14 residues long. CDR3 region: CVSSLGQGVRGYTF. DNA of the CDR3: TGTGTCAGCAGCTTGGGACAGGGAGTTAGGGGCTACACCTTC.

V is TRBV29-1 and J is TRBJ2-7; perhaps TRBD1 as D (6 bases). CDR1 SQVTM and CDR2 ANQGSEA come from the germline V gene. V gave up 4 bases and J gave up 3 bases, with 16 bases separating them. CDR3 size: 14 residues. CDR3 region: CSVGDRTAFYEQYF. CDR3 nucleotides: TGCAGCGTTGGTGACCGGACAGCTTTCTACGAGCAGTACTTC.

This clonotype was recorded at least ten times. V is TRBV10-3 and J is TRBJ1-2; D gene unclear. The V gene lost 0 bases and the J gene lost 2 bases, with 4 bases spanning the gap. The CDR3 runs to 13 residues. Per the germline V gene, CDR1 is ENHRY and CDR2 is SYGVKD. The CDR3 nucleotides are TGTGCCATCAGTGAGTCTGGAAACTATGGCTACACCTTC. Translation: CAISESGNYGYTF.

This clonotype was observed many times. The J gene is TRBJ1-3, the V gene TRBV7-2; no firm D call. This CDR3 is 17 amino acids long. V lost 2 bases to trimming and J lost 0 bases, with 14 bases between them. CDR1 SGHTA and CDR2 FQGNSA come from the germline V gene. In DNA, the CDR3 is TGTGCCAGCAGCTTAAAATTGGCGATTCGCTCTGGAAACACCATATATTTT. Residues: CASSLKLAIRSGNTIYF.

The table lists this clonotype with a few counts. This rearrangement joins TRBV5-4 to TRBJ1-1, with 8 bases identical to TRBD1. The CDR3 runs 14 residues. CDR1 and CDR2 (germline): SGHNT, YYREEE (reference sequence). With V trimmed by 3 bases and J by 4 bases, 5 bases remained unmatched. The CDR3 loop is CASSYQGQVTEAFF. The DNA for the CDR3 is TGTGCCAGCAGCTATCAGGGACAGGTCACTGAAGCTTTCTTT.

The gene calls are TRBV11-2 and TRBJ1-1, with 7 bases aligning to TRBD1. J gave up 4 bases and V 6 bases, and 8 bases lay outside the gene matches. Germline V gene sequence: CDR1 SGHAT, CDR2 FQNNGV. The CDR3 covers 14 residues. The CDR3 DNA sequence: TGTGCCAGCAGTTCAATAGGGGGCACCACTGAAGCTTTCTTT. Amino acids: CASSSIGGTTEAFF.

The chain couples TRBV3-1 to TRBJ1-6; maybe TRBD1 (6 bases). Trimming took off 0 bases at V and 14 bases at J, with 17 bases between the two ends. This CDR3 has 15 residues. Germline CDR1 and CDR2: LGHDT and YNNKEL (reference sequence). The CDR3 reads CASSQDRGGVIALHF. The CDR3, as DNA: TGTGCCAGCAGCCAAGACAGGGGTGGGGTTATCGCCCTCCACTTT.

Ten or more counts support this clonotype. The chain has TRBV14 and TRBJ1-2, with a possible D match to TRBD1 (5 bases). Trimming cost V 1 base and J 8 bases, with 17 bases left between them. The CDR3 is made up of 15 amino acids. In germline, CDR1 is SGHDN, CDR2 FVKESK. CDR3 DNA: TGTGCCAGCAGCCAAGGGGGCCTGGACGGACAAGGCTACACCTTC. Translated, it gives CASSQGGLDGQGYTF.

This clonotype was counted ten times or more. The chain uses TRBV12-3 or TRBV12-4 and TRBJ2-1; either TRBD1 or TRBD2 may supply D (5 bases each). The CDR3 spans 18 residues. The V end lost 0 bases, the J end lost 6 bases, and 21 bases lay between the germline ends. The CDR3, as DNA: TGTGCCAGCAGTTTAGCCGGGGCGCGGGTAGGGGTTTTCAATGAGCAGTTCTTC. Protein sequence: CASSLAGARVGVFNEQFF.

In this sample, this clonotype turned up many times. The V and J genes are TRBV7-8 and TRBJ1-1; possible D gene TRBD1, 5 bases. Germline V lookup: CDR1 SGHVS, CDR2 FQNEAQ. Trimming stripped 1 base from V and 0 bases from J, with 9 bases between. The CDR3 consists of 15 residues. CDR3 DNA sequence: TGTGCCAGCAGCTTAGAGGGACCACTGAACACTGAAGCTTTCTTT. Protein: CASSLEGPLNTEAFF.

In its sample, this clonotype was seen a few times. The V gene is TRBV25-1, the J gene TRBJ2-5, with D maybe TRBD1 (6 bases). Trimming took off 3 bases at V and 4 bases at J, with 21 bases between the two ends. The V gene's germline CDR1 is MGHDK and CDR2 SYGVNS. There are 17 residues in the CDR3. The CDR3 reads CASSDGTHSAQRETQYF. The CDR3 nucleotides are TGTGCCAGCAGTGATGGGACACACTCTGCTCAACGAGAGACCCAGTACTTC.

This clonotype appeared many times. This chain uses TRBV9 with TRBJ2-1, with D hard to call. CDR1 and CDR2 (germline): SGDLS, YYNGEE. Trimming left V 3 bases short and J 3 bases short, with 16 bases between. This CDR3 comprises 16 residues. The CDR3 sequence: CASSELDNPYYNEQFF. Here the CDR3 DNA reads TGTGCCAGCAGCGAGCTAGACAACCCCTACTACAATGAGCAGTTCTTC.

This clonotype was seen ten or more times. This chain joins TRBV20-1 and TRBJ2-5; TRBD2 might be the D (6 bases). This CDR3 contains 14 residues. Looked up from germline, CDR1 is DFQATT and CDR2 is SNEGSKA (reference sequence). With 6 bases removed from V and 5 bases from J, the gap between germline ends came to 19 bases. The CDR3 is CSATPSGRIETQYF. The CDR3 DNA sequence: TGCAGTGCCACACCGTCAGGGAGGATCGAGACCCAGTACTTC.

This clonotype was counted at least ten times. The chain employs TRBV9 and TRBJ1-2; D unresolved. V lost 0 bases, J lost 7 bases, and 13 bases lay in between. Germline V lookup: CDR1 SGDLS, CDR2 YYNGEE. The CDR3 is made up of 14 amino acids. The CDR3 protein is CASSVGQTFIGYTF. The CDR3 bases are TGTGCCAGCAGCGTAGGGCAGACATTTATTGGCTACACCTTC.

This clonotype was found many times. The CDR3 reads CASSTASNEQFF. CDR3 DNA sequence: TGTGCCAGCAGTACCGCATCAAATGAGCAGTTCTTC. The chain employs TRBV6-2 or TRBV6-3 and TRBJ2-1; D is unclear. There are 12 residues in the CDR3. Per germline, CDR1 MNHEY and CDR2 SVGEGT. Trimming stripped 5 bases from V and 7 bases from J, with 9 bases between.

This clonotype was seen a handful of times. The chain has TRBV30 and TRBJ2-6; 13 positions match TRBD2. Germline lookup yields CDR1 GTSNPN and CDR2 SVGIG (reference sequence). Trimming at V came to 3 bases and at J to 0 bases, leaving 14 bases not matched to a gene. The CDR3 totals 21 residues. This CDR3 is CAWRRLAGGQFAPSGANVLTF. The CDR3 nucleotides read TGTGCCTGGAGGAGACTAGCGGGGGGCCAGTTCGCTCCCTCTGGGGCCAACGTCCTGACTTTC.

This clonotype showed up many times. The chain combines TRBV12-3 or TRBV12-4 with TRBJ1-1; perhaps TRBD1 as D (5 bases). This CDR3 has 15 amino acids. V was pared by 2 bases and J by 4 bases, with 14 bases between. The CDR3 protein is CASSLSVRVITEAFF. The CDR3 region has the DNA TGTGCCAGCAGTTTATCGGTCAGGGTGATCACTGAAGCTTTCTTT.

This clonotype came up many times. The chain uses TRBV5-4 and TRBJ1-1; TRBD1 agrees at 9 bases. CDR1 and CDR2 (germline): SGHNT, YYREEE (reference sequence). The CDR3 runs 15 residues. Trimming removed 5 bases from V and 5 bases from J; junction bases left unmatched: 10. The CDR3 reads CASRGRDRGRTEAFF. DNA for the CDR3: TGTGCCAGCAGAGGAAGAGACAGGGGGAGGACTGAAGCTTTCTTT. The entire variable domain, with the rest obtained from reference TRBV5-4 and TRBJ1-1, is as follows: ETGVTQSPTHLIKTRGQQVTLRCSSQSGHNTVSWYQQALGQGPQFIFQYYREEENGRGNFPPRFSGLQFPNYSSELNVNALELDDSALYLCASRGRDRGRTEAFFGQGTRLTVV.